This T cell receptor beta chain stems from a study of T cells in localized non-small cell lung cancer. The table came from immunoSEQ multiplex PCR; TCRdb's copy has only in-frame clones and leaves some out. The table records roughly 21,000 clones, approximately 90% of them present only once. The CDR3 is 13 residues long. V was trimmed by 0 bases and J by 4 bases, leaving 6 bases between them. Germline V gene sequence: CDR1 SGHTA, CDR2 FQGTGA. This clone was observed a handful of times. The V and J genes are TRBV7-3 and TRBJ2-5; unclear D gene. The clonotype comes from a woman aged 40-70 years with stage I lung adenocarcinoma. Specimen: peripheral blood, collected before any cancer treatment. CDR3 DNA sequence: TGTGCCAGCAGCTTAACCTCCGGAGAGACCCAGTACTTC. Its protein is CASSLTSGETQYF.